This T cell receptor beta chain was recovered during a study of a mutant IDH1 vaccine in newly diagnosed glioma. Background on the study: Mean patient age was approximately 39 years; around 62% were male and about 40% female. Most patients had radiochemotherapy with temozolomide before enrollment; others had one alone. General observations from the study: The vaccine induced immune responses, and these occurred in about 95% of patients.

This sample's time point: week 47, end of study. A single vaccine dose contained 300 ug of mutant IDH1 20-mer peptide, and topical imiquimod was used with it. The trim removed 3 bases at V and 5 bases at J, leaving 2 bases unmatched. The CDR3 contains 13 residues. Germline loops: CDR1 MDHEN, CDR2 SYDVKM. Assay used: immunoSEQ multiplex PCR; TCRdb lists only in-frame clones, some missing. The table shows 90,000 to 100,000 clones, with around 92% occurring only once. As for this clone: The antigen is unknown.

This receptor was identified in a woman in her fifties or sixties with glioma. Here the sequenced sample was PBMCs, taken from a glioma patient whose treatment included an IDH1 peptide vaccine. The rearrangement joins TRBV28 to TRBJ2-5, with 8 nucleotides matching TRBD1. CDR3 protein: CASSFRGLETQYF. The CDR3 DNA follows: TGTGCCAGCAGTTTCAGGGGGCTTGAGACCCAGTACTTC. The full variable domain, in which reference TRBV28 and TRBJ2-5 provide the parts outside the CDR3, is DVKVTQSSRYLVKRTGEKVFLECVQDMDHENMFWYRQDPGLGLRLIYFSYDVKMKEKGDIPEGYSVSREKKERFSLILESASTNQTSMYLCASSFRGLETQYFGPGTRLLVL.